These 30 T cell receptor beta chains came from one sample sequenced in a study of long-term antiretroviral therapy in people with HIV. Running of the v3.0 immunoSEQ assay took place at survey level. Measured with immunoSEQ multiplex PCR; TCRdb has only the in-frame clones, and not every one. The sample records around 25,000 clones, over 65% being singletons. The specimen was unsorted PBMCs, collected 4.4 years after starting antiretroviral therapy. The receptors derive from a man younger than 45 with HIV.

This chain joins TRBV10-1 and TRBJ1-1; D remains ambiguous. Per the germline V gene, CDR1 is WNHNN and CDR2 is SYGVQD (reference sequence). The V gene lost 2 bases and the J gene lost 2 bases, with 9 bases spanning the gap. This CDR3 has 14 residues. CDR3 nucleotides: TGCGCCAGCAGTGAGGTTGGGTCAAACACTGAAGCTTTCTTT. Translated: CASSEVGSNTEAFF.

V is TRBV19 and J is TRBJ2-2, with D perhaps matching TRBD2 (6 bases). Germline V gene data show CDR1 as LNHDA and CDR2 as SQIVND (reference sequence). V gave up 0 bases and J gave up 4 bases, with 12 bases separating them. The CDR3 length is 16 residues. The CDR3 region has the DNA TGTGCCAGTAGTATAGAAGTGACTAGTTTCACCGGGGAGCTGTTTTTT. Encoded protein: CASSIEVTSFTGELFF.

The chain is built from TRBV27 and TRBJ2-1; 10 bases are a match to TRBD2. The germline V gene has CDR1 MNHEY and CDR2 SMNVEV (reference sequence). Germline trimming cut 7 bases from V and 6 bases from J; bases unmatched to any gene: 9. This CDR3 region has 15 residues. The CDR3 loop is CASKLAGGLFNEQFF. In nucleotides, the CDR3 is TGTGCCAGCAAATTAGCGGGGGGCTTATTCAATGAGCAGTTCTTC.

This chain uses TRBV7-2 with TRBJ2-3; TRBD2 is a possible D gene (5 bases). Germline V lookup: CDR1 SGHTA, CDR2 FQGNSA. V lost 2 bases, J lost 1 base, and 10 bases lay in between. This CDR3 is 15 amino acids long. The CDR3, as DNA: TGTGCCAGCAGCTTACCGGGGATCGGCACAGATACGCAGTATTTT. The encoded protein is CASSLPGIGTDTQYF.

V and J are TRBV14 and TRBJ1-1; the D is unclear. The CDR3 length is 11 residues. Per germline, CDR1 SGHDN and CDR2 FVKESK. Trimming took 4 bases from V and 2 from J, leaving 2 bases between them. CDR3 bases: TGTGCCAGCAGCCGTAACACTGAAGCTTTCTTT. It specifies CASSRNTEAFF.

V is TRBV10-3 and J is TRBJ2-1, with 10 bases aligning to TRBD1. CDR3 length: 14 amino acids. Germline V gene data show CDR1 as ENHRY and CDR2 as SYGVKD. V lost 10 bases to trimming and J lost 5 bases; unmatched junction nucleotides: 8. DNA for the CDR3: TGTGCCACCCTAACCGGGACAGGGGACAATGAGCAGTTCTTC. This encodes CATLTGTGDNEQFF.

The V call is TRBV7-8, the J call TRBJ1-2; D gene uncertain. V was clipped by 4 bases and J by 14 bases, with 20 bases between them. The CDR3 spans 13 residues. The germline V gene encodes CDR1 SGHVS and CDR2 FQNEAQ. The CDR3 reads CASSSHVGRFLTF. The CDR3 region has the DNA TGTGCCAGCAGCTCCCATGTGGGCCGATTTCTGACCTTC.

The chain has TRBV7-2 and TRBJ2-4; D may match TRBD1 or TRBD2 (5 bases each). Trimming left V 8 bases short and J 5 bases short, with 16 bases between. This CDR3 is built from 14 residues. The V gene's germline CDR1 is SGHTA and CDR2 FQGNSA. The chain's CDR3 is CASSLLGPQNIQYF. Here the CDR3 DNA reads TGTGCCAGCTCCCTGCTGGGACCCCAAAACATTCAGTACTTC.

This sequence joins TRBV6-6 and TRBJ2-3, with D hard to call. Germline loops: CDR1 MNHNY, CDR2 SVGAGI (reference sequence). V lost 6 bases, J lost 13 bases, and 17 bases lay in between. This CDR3 comprises 12 residues. CDR3 residues: CASSYLMAEEYF. The DNA of the CDR3 is TGTGCCAGCAGCTATCTAATGGCTGAGGAGTATTTT.

This chain uses TRBV9 with TRBJ1-2, with no clear D. The CDR3 has 12 residues. Per the germline V gene, CDR1 is SGDLS and CDR2 is YYNGEE. V was pared by 0 bases and J by 5 bases, with 5 bases between. CDR3: CASSVGGYGYTF. The CDR3 DNA sequence: TGTGCCAGCAGCGTAGGAGGATATGGCTACACCTTC.

This rearrangement joins TRBV7-2 to TRBJ1-5, with D perhaps TRBD1 (5 bases). From germline, CDR1 is SGHTA and CDR2 FQGNSA. Trimming stripped 2 bases from V and 7 bases from J, with 15 bases between. CDR3 length: 15 residues. The CDR3 coding sequence is TGTGCCAGCAGCTTATACCGCGGGGGGGGGCAGCCCCAGCATTTT. Residues: CASSLYRGGGQPQHF.

The V call is TRBV27, the J call TRBJ1-4; D remains unclear. Trimming took off 6 bases at V and 10 bases at J, with 12 bases between the two ends. The CDR3 extends over 12 amino acids. Looked up from germline, CDR1 is MNHEY and CDR2 is SMNVEV (reference sequence). Here the CDR3 DNA reads TGTGCCAGCAGGGTGGGTGCTGGAAAACTGTTTTTT. Its translation is CASRVGAGKLFF.

The chain has TRBV4-3 and TRBJ2-7; unclear D gene. Looked up from germline, CDR1 is LGHNA and CDR2 is YSLEER. V lost 1 base and J 4 bases, leaving 11 bases between the germline ends. The CDR3 is 14 amino acids. CDR3 in amino acids: CASSQGTQLYEQYF. The CDR3 nucleotides read TGCGCCAGCAGCCAAGGGACCCAACTTTACGAGCAGTACTTC.

A note on this clone: At one of its ends the junction is not consistent with the germline gene, which may arise from a read error. J is TRBJ1-1 and V is TRBV7-7; 7 nucleotides align to TRBD1. Germline lookup yields CDR1 SSHAT and CDR2 FNYEAQ (reference sequence). This CDR3 has 13 amino acids. CDR3 residues: CASSRGMNTEAFF. The CDR3 DNA sequence: TGTGCTAGCAGCAGGGGGATGAACACTGAAGCTTTCTTT. Using reference TRBV7-7 and TRBJ1-1 for the parts outside the CDR3, the full variable domain is GAGVSQSPRYKVTKRGQDVTLRCDPISSHATLYWYQQALGQGPEFLTYFNYEAQPDKSGLPSDRFSAERPEGSISTLTIQRTEQRDSAMYRCASSRGMNTEAFFGQGTRLTVV.

V and J are TRBV6-1 and TRBJ2-2; TRBD1 is a possible D gene (6 bases). Germline CDR1 and CDR2: MNHNS and SASEGT. The CDR3 runs 15 residues. Trimming removed 2 bases from V and 4 bases from J, with 11 bases in between. CDR3 DNA sequence: TGTGCCAGCAGTGAACTCCCAGGGGCCACCGGGGAGCTGTTTTTT. Translated, it gives CASSELPGATGELFF.

V usage is TRBV27 and J usage is TRBJ2-5; TRBD1 matches at 9 bases. J lost 9 bases, V lost 6 bases, and 17 bases had no gene match. This CDR3 contains 16 residues. CDR1 is MNHEY, CDR2 SMNVEV, per germline (reference sequence). The CDR3 coding sequence is TGTGCCAGCAGCCAACCGGGACAGGGTAATAGGCTGGCCCAGTACTTC. Encoded protein: CASSQPGQGNRLAQYF.

The chain carries TRBV9 and TRBJ2-7, with a possible D match to TRBD2 (7 bases). The CDR3 is 13 amino acids. Trimming cost V 6 bases and J 5 bases, with 15 bases left between them. CDR1 and CDR2 from the germline V gene are SGDLS and YYNGEE. The CDR3 reads CASTDEGGDEQYF. The CDR3 nucleotides are TGTGCCAGCACCGACGAAGGGGGGGACGAGCAGTACTTC.

This clone is medium-sized. The chain has TRBV2 and TRBJ2-3; 7 positions agree with TRBD1. The CDR3 is made up of 17 amino acids. The trim removed 4 bases at V and 0 bases at J, leaving 10 bases unmatched. The germline V gene has CDR1 SNHLY and CDR2 FYNNEI. The CDR3 here is CASSADRELTSTDTQYF. For the CDR3, the DNA is TGTGCCAGCAGTGCAGACAGGGAACTTACTAGCACAGATACGCAGTATTTT.

The rearrangement uses TRBV5-1 and TRBJ2-7; 9 nucleotides agree with TRBD1. This CDR3 is built from 16 residues. The germline V gene has CDR1 SGHRS and CDR2 YFSETQ. V gave up 3 bases and J gave up 6 bases; unmatched junction bases: 13. CDR3 nucleotides: TGCGCCAGCAGCTCAGACCGGGACAGGGTTCCCCGCGAGCAGTACTTC. Encoded protein: CASSSDRDRVPREQYF. Full variable domain (remainder filled in from reference TRBV5-1 and TRBJ2-7): KAGVTQTPRYLIKTRGQQVTLSCSPISGHRSVSWYQQTPGQGLQFLFEYFSETQRNKGNFPGRFSGRQFSNSRSEMNVSTLELGDSALYLCASSSDRDRVPREQYFGPGTRLTVT.

The sample holds one count of this clone. V is TRBV4-1 and J is TRBJ1-1; D ambiguous. The germline V and J ends were trimmed by 4 bases and 2 bases, with 11 bases remaining between them. This CDR3 is 14 amino acids long. Germline assignment: CDR1 MGHRA and CDR2 YSYEKL. The CDR3 here is CASSLKRTNTEAFF. The CDR3 DNA reads TGCGCCAGCAGCCTAAAGCGAACAAACACTGAAGCTTTCTTT.

This clone has only one observation. The rearrangement uses TRBV19 and TRBJ1-5; possible D gene TRBD1, 5 bases. The germline V gene encodes CDR1 LNHDA and CDR2 SQIVND (reference sequence). V lost 3 bases and J lost 2, with 11 bases in between. The CDR3 runs 15 residues. CDR3 in amino acids: CASSIVEQGNQPQHF. The CDR3 DNA sequence: TGTGCCAGTAGTATCGTAGAACAGGGCAATCAGCCCCAGCATTTT.

This clone was seen a handful of times. The chain recombines TRBV7-9 with TRBJ1-2; TRBD1 might be the D (5 bases). Trimming removed 4 bases from V and 1 base from J, with 22 bases in between. This CDR3 is built from 18 residues. The germline V gene encodes CDR1 SEHNR and CDR2 FQNEAQ (reference sequence). The CDR3, as DNA: TGTGCCAGCAGCTGGGTAGCCCTAGACAGTTTCCTTAACTATGGCTACACCTTC. Its protein is CASSWVALDSFLNYGYTF.

This clone was found once. The CDR3 bases are TGTGCCAGCAGCCCCGGGACAGGGGGATATCAGCCCCAGCATTTT. It encodes CASSPGTGGYQPQHF. The genes are TRBV27 and TRBJ1-5; 11 nucleotides agree with TRBD1. V shed 6 bases and J 5 bases; nucleotides not matched to a gene: 6. The CDR3 contains 15 residues. CDR1 is MNHEY and CDR2 is SMNVEV in the germline V gene (reference sequence).

DNA for the CDR3: TGTGCCAGTAGTATAGACCCAAGACAGGGGGATGGCTACACCTTC. Its protein product is CASSIDPRQGDGYTF. The rearrangement uses TRBV19 and TRBJ1-2; TRBD1 matches at 9 bases. CDR1 LNHDA and CDR2 SQIVND come from the germline V gene (reference sequence). Trimming removed 0 bases from V and 6 bases from J; junction bases left unmatched: 5. The CDR3 is 15 residues long. The variable domain in full, with the rest retrieved from reference TRBV19 and TRBJ1-2, is DGGITQSPKYLFRKEGQNVTLSCEQNLNHDAMYWYRQDPGQGLRLIYYSQIVNDFQKGDIAEGYSVSREKKESFPLTVTSAQKNPTAFYLCASSIDPRQGDGYTFGSGTRLTVV.

The chain's CDR3 is CASRSERTTNTEAFF. CDR3 nucleotide sequence: TGCGCCAGCAGAAGTGAGAGGACAACGAACACTGAAGCTTTCTTT. The V and J genes are TRBV4-1 and TRBJ1-1, with D possibly TRBD1 on 5 matching bases. CDR1 is MGHRA, CDR2 YSYEKL, per germline. The CDR3 length is 15 residues. V gave up 6 bases and J gave up 1 base, with 15 bases separating them.

The V and J genes are TRBV27 and TRBJ2-7; the D gene could be TRBD1 or TRBD2 (7 bases each). The CDR3 has 13 amino acids. The ends were cut back, 5 bases at V and 5 bases at J, with 13 bases in the middle. The V gene's germline CDR1 is MNHEY and CDR2 SMNVEV (reference sequence). CDR3 sequence reads: CASSPQGGHEQYF. Here the CDR3 DNA reads TGTGCCAGCAGTCCTCAGGGGGGGCACGAGCAGTACTTC.

This chain connects TRBV6-1 to TRBJ2-7, with D tentatively TRBD1 (6 bases). Trimming shortened V by 6 bases and J by 2 bases, and 14 bases separated the two germline ends. Germline CDR1 is MNHNS and CDR2 is SASEGT. CDR3 length: 14 amino acids. The CDR3 loop reads CASRDPGQPYEQYF. As DNA, the CDR3 is TGTGCCAGCAGAGATCCGGGACAACCCTACGAGCAGTACTTC.

V is TRBV7-9 and J is TRBJ2-1, with 10 bases aligning to TRBD1. V shed 2 bases, J shed 7 bases, and the junction held 5 bases outside the gene matches. This CDR3 is 15 amino acids long. Germline CDR1 is SEHNR and CDR2 is FQNEAQ (reference sequence). In DNA form, the CDR3 reads TGTGCCAGCAGCTTACCGTTGGACAGGGGGAATGAGCAGTTCTTC. Translation gives CASSLPLDRGNEQFF.

J is TRBJ1-2 and V is TRBV29-1; no reliable D call. Germline CDR1 and CDR2: SQVTM and ANQGSEA. CDR3 length equals 14 residues. Trimming shortened V by 4 bases and J by 0 bases, and 12 bases separated the two germline ends. The CDR3 DNA follows: TGCAGCGTTGTCCCCGGGAATACTAACTATGGCTACACCTTC. Translating it yields CSVVPGNTNYGYTF.

V is TRBV2 and J is TRBJ2-7; 7 bases fit TRBD1. CDR1 is SNHLY, CDR2 FYNNEI, per germline. This CDR3 is built from 12 residues. The V and J ends lost 7 bases and 1 base, in that order; junction bases with no gene match: 1. This CDR3 reads CASTGGSYEQYF. The CDR3 nucleotides read TGTGCCAGCACAGGGGGTTCCTACGAGCAGTACTTC.